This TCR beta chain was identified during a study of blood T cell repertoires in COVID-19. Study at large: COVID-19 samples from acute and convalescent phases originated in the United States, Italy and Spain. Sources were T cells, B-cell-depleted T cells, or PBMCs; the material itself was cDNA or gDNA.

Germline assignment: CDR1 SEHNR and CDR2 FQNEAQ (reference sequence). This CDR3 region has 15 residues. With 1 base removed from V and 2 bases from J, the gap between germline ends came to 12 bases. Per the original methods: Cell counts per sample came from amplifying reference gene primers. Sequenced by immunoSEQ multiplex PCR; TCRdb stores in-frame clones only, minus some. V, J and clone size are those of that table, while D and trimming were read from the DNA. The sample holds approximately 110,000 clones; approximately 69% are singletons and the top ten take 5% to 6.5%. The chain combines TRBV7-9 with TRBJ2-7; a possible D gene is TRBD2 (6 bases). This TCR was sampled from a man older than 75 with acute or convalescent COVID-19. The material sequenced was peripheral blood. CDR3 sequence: CASSLGGTLTYEQYF. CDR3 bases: TGTGCCAGCAGCTTAGGTGGGACTTTAACCTACGAGCAGTACTTC.